These 14 T cell receptor beta chains originate from one sample sequenced in a study. TCRdb re-analysed the RT-PCR reads in MiXCR, keeping a single row per CDR3 protein. The sample lists hundreds of thousands of distinct CDR3 sequences; around 14% were seen once. Input material: memory CD4+ T cells from blood. The receptor set was obtained from a female donor in good health, serving as a healthy control.

In this sample, this clonotype turned up many times. The rearrangement uses TRBV7-6 and TRBJ2-3; 11 bases are shared with TRBD2. The CDR3 runs to 16 residues. CDR1 is SGHVS, CDR2 FNYEAQ, per germline. V shed 5 bases and J 3 bases; nucleotides not matched to a gene: 7. The chain's CDR3 is CASSVTSGSLTDTQYF. CDR3 DNA sequence: TGTGCCAGCAGCGTTACTAGCGGGAGTTTAACAGATACGCAGTATTTT.

This clonotype occurred once. A read error may account for a junction end that differs from germline. The gene calls are TRBV3-1 and TRBJ2-5; D unclear. The CDR3 is 11 amino acids. The germline V gene has CDR1 LGHDT and CDR2 YNNKEL (reference sequence). The CDR3 is CASSQEGGLDF. In DNA, the CDR3 is TGTGCCAGCAGCCAAGAGGGCGGTTTGGACTTC.

This clonotype is a singleton in its sample. V is TRBV12-3 or TRBV12-4 and J is TRBJ2-6; tentatively, D is TRBD1 (5 bases). The CDR3 has 14 residues. Trimming cost V 8 bases and J 2 bases, with 10 bases left between them. The CDR3 reads CASATGAGANVLTF. The CDR3 DNA reads as TGTGCCAGCGCAACAGGTGCTGGGGCCAACGTCCTGACTTTC.

This clonotype was seen a handful of times. The chain couples TRBV5-1 to TRBJ2-3, with 7 bases lining up with TRBD1. Germline V gives CDR1 SGHRS, CDR2 YFSETQ. Trimming removed 3 bases from V and 7 bases from J; junction bases left unmatched: 2. The CDR3 covers 12 residues. The DNA for the CDR3 is TGCGCCAGCAGCTCGGGACAGCATACGCAGTATTTT. Its protein is CASSSGQHTQYF.

This clonotype was detected a few times. The chain has TRBV20-1 and TRBJ1-2; D ambiguous. This CDR3 has 14 residues. Germline lookup yields CDR1 DFQATT and CDR2 SNEGSKA (reference sequence). V was clipped by 4 bases and J by 1 base, with 13 bases between them. The CDR3 here is CSANQEQNNYGYTF. DNA of the CDR3: TGCAGTGCTAATCAAGAACAGAATAACTATGGCTACACCTTC.

The genes are TRBV11-2 and TRBJ2-1, with 10 bases that match TRBD2. CDR3 size: 19 residues. CDR1 SGHAT and CDR2 FQNNGV come from the germline V gene. V was pared by 1 base and J by 8 bases, with 17 bases of the junction left unmatched. CDR3 region: CASSLALWAAASGGDEQFF. In nucleotides, the CDR3 is TGTGCCAGCAGCTTAGCGTTATGGGCGGCGGCTAGCGGGGGAGATGAGCAGTTCTTC.

This clonotype has more than one count but fewer than ten. The V call is TRBV7-2, the J call TRBJ2-1, with TRBD2 matching 7 bases. The J segment lost 1 base and the V segment lost 5 bases, leaving 8 bases of the junction unmatched. Germline V lookup: CDR1 SGHTA, CDR2 FQGNSA. CDR3 length equals 16 residues. The CDR3: CASSRNSAGSYNEQFF. In DNA form, the CDR3 reads TGTGCCAGCAGCCGAAATTCAGCGGGGTCCTACAATGAGCAGTTCTTC.

This clonotype occurred a few times. The chain carries TRBV5-4 and TRBJ2-3; D is perhaps TRBD1 (6 bases). Germline V CDR1 and CDR2: SGHNT, YYREEE (reference sequence). V was trimmed by 5 bases and J by 7 bases, leaving 20 bases between them. The CDR3 has 15 residues. CDR3 loop: CASRNRQDGLNTQYF. For the CDR3, the DNA is TGTGCCAGCAGAAACCGACAGGATGGGCTGAATACGCAGTATTTT.

The chain links TRBV7-9 to TRBJ1-6, with D perhaps matching TRBD1 (6 bases). The CDR3 has 13 residues. The germline V and J ends were trimmed by 10 bases and 4 bases, with 11 bases remaining between them. The V gene's germline CDR1 is SEHNR and CDR2 FQNEAQ (reference sequence). This CDR3 is CANQDSYNSPLHF. In DNA form, the CDR3 reads TGTGCCAACCAGGACAGTTATAATTCACCCCTCCACTTT.

This clonotype was counted between two and nine times. The CDR3 reads CASSVSGRTDTQYF. The CDR3 DNA reads TGTGCCAGCAGCGTTTCAGGGCGCACAGATACGCAGTATTTT. The V and J genes are TRBV9 and TRBJ2-3; possible D gene TRBD1, 5 bases. CDR1 SGDLS and CDR2 YYNGEE come from the germline V gene. This CDR3 region has 14 residues. The V end was cut by 2 bases, the J end by 1 base, with 8 bases between.

The rearrangement uses TRBV29-1 and TRBJ1-4, with D maybe TRBD1 (5 bases). This CDR3 contains 13 residues. Germline-derived CDR1 and CDR2 are SQVTM and ANQGSEA. V gave up 6 bases and J gave up 3 bases, with 11 bases separating them. Here the CDR3 reads CSVEGFSNEKLFF. The CDR3 nucleotides read TGCAGCGTCGAGGGGTTTTCTAATGAAAAACTGTTTTTT.

This clonotype was seen at least ten times. This chain links TRBV12-3 or TRBV12-4 with TRBJ1-2; D gene ambiguous. This CDR3 contains 13 residues. Trimming took 5 bases from V and 7 from J, leaving 14 bases between them. CDR3 region: CASSPQAAVGYTF. CDR3 nucleotides: TGTGCCAGCAGTCCCCAGGCCGCCGTTGGCTACACCTTC.

Ten or more counts support this clonotype. The genes are TRBV20-1 and TRBJ2-7, with D possibly TRBD2 on 5 matching bases. The germline V gene has CDR1 DFQATT and CDR2 SNEGSKA (reference sequence). This CDR3 region has 10 residues. V was clipped by 3 bases and J by 5 bases, with 5 bases between them. CDR3 region: CSARRDEQYF. The CDR3 nucleotides read TGCAGTGCTAGGAGGGACGAGCAGTACTTC.

This clonotype appeared a few times. The chain couples TRBV30 to TRBJ2-1; 8 bases are shared with TRBD1. CDR1 GTSNPN and CDR2 SVGIG come from the germline V gene (reference sequence). With 3 bases clipped from V and 8 bases from J, the junction kept 9 bases outside the gene matches. The CDR3 runs to 14 residues. The CDR3 region has the DNA TGTGCCTGGAGCCACGGACAGGGTGGGGATGAGCAGTTCTTC. Protein product: CAWSHGQGGDEQFF.